This T cell receptor (beta chain) was sequenced for a study of T cell repertoires in cytomegalovirus infection. Worth noting for this clonotype: Its antigen remains unknown.

TCRdb re-called the reads through MiXCR, storing one row per CDR3 protein. The sample shows 150,000 to 190,000 distinct CDR3 sequences, 23% of them seen only once. The CDR3 is made up of 12 amino acids. CDR1 is DFQATT and CDR2 is SNEGSKA in the germline V gene (reference sequence). Between the trimmed V and J ends, which lost 3 bases and 5 bases, there was a span of 10 bases. Study-level points and caveats: HLA-C-restricted TCR beta clonotypes specific for CMV led the ex vivo response.

Sequenced input: PBMCs. The chain has TRBV20-1 and TRBJ2-5; D is ambiguous. The sequence came from a human donor in good health (CMV status not recorded). Some clones in this sample may be carry-over from other donors' samples. CDR3 region: CSASGGRETQYF. The CDR3 DNA reads TGCAGTGCTAGCGGTGGACGTGAGACCCAGTACTTC.